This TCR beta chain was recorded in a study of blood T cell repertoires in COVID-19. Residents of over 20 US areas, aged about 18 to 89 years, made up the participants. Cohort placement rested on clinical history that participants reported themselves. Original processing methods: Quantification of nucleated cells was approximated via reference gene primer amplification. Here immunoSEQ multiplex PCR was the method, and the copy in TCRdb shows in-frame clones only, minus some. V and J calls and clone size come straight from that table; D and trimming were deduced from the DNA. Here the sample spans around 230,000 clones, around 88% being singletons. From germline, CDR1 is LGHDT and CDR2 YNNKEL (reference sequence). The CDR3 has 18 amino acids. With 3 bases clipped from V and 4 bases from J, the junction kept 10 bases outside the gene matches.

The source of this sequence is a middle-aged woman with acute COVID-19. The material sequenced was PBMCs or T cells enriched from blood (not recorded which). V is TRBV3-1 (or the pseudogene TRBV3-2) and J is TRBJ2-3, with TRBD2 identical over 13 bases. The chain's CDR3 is CASSQAGLAGVLSDTQYF. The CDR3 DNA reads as TGTGCCAGCAGCCAGGCCGGACTAGCGGGAGTTCTGTCAGATACGCAGTATTTT.